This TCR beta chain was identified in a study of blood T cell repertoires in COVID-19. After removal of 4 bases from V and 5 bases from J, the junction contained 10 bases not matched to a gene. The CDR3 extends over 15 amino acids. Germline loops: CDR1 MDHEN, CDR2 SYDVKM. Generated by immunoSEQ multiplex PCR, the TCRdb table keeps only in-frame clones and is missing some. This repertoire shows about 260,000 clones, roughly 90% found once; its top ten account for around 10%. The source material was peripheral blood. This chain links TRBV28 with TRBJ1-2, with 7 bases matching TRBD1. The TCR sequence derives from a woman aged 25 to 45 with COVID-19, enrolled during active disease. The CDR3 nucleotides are TGTGCCAGCAGTTCCCTCCCAAGGGGGCGGTATGGCTACACCTTC. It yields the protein CASSSLPRGRYGYTF.